The next 2 T cell receptor beta chains were all read from a single sample in a study of blood T cell repertoires in COVID-19 (dated by TCRdb to the early 2020s). The protocol used for the library was the immunoSEQ multiplex PCR assay. TCRdb provides this immuneACCESS table in a form limited to in-frame rearrangements. Some clones are lacking; in checked studies, under half of them reflect an unresolved V gene, and why the rest are absent is not known. This sample comprises some 74,000 clones, 80% to 90% of them detected only once. The top ten hold 6.6% of the sample. Sequencing was done on a sample of peripheral blood. The origin of the receptors is a man between 45 and 60 years old with active COVID-19.

The chain has TRBV28 and TRBJ2-7, with D possibly TRBD2 on 7 matching bases. Trimming cost V 6 bases and J 2 bases, with 14 bases left between them. This CDR3 is built from 14 residues. Germline V lookup: CDR1 MDHEN, CDR2 SYDVKM. DNA for the CDR3: TGTGCCAGCAGGAACAGGGAGGGCACCTACGAGCAGTACTTC. This gives the protein CASRNREGTYEQYF. The entire variable domain, with the rest obtained from reference TRBV28 and TRBJ2-7, is as follows: DVKVTQSSRYLVKRTGEKVFLECVQDMDHENMFWYRQDPGLGLRLIYFSYDVKMKEKGDIPEGYSVSREKKERFSLILESASTNQTSMYLCASRNREGTYEQYFGPGTRLTVT.

The genes are TRBV7-2 and TRBJ1-6; D not resolved. Germline V gene sequence: CDR1 SGHTA, CDR2 FQGNSA. Trimming removed 5 bases at V and 3 bases at J, with 8 bases between. The CDR3 is 14 residues long. The CDR3 nucleotides are TGTGCCAGCAGCACACGGGACTATAATTCACCCCTCCACTTT. As protein: CASSTRDYNSPLHF. Filled out from reference TRBV7-2 and TRBJ1-6, the complete variable domain reads GAGVSQSPSNKVTEKGKDVELRCDPISGHTALYWYRQSLGQGLEFLIYFQGNSAPDKSGLPSDRFSAERTGGSVSTLTIQRTQQEDSAVYLCASSTRDYNSPLHFGNGTRLTVT.